The clone carrying this T cell receptor beta chain has a handful of counts. Its antigen is as yet unknown. RNA transcripts provided the source from which TCR beta CDR3 regions were amplified. The study used the HTBI primer set for a first-round RT-PCR of the TCR CDR3. Each CDR3 protein gets one entry after TCRdb re-called the multiplex PCR reads with MiXCR. The sample lists a few hundred thousand distinct CDR3 sequences; around 46% were seen once. V dropped 6 bases and J dropped 1; count of bases not matched to a gene: 7. Germline V gene sequence: CDR1 MDHEN, CDR2 SYDVKM. This CDR3 spans 17 amino acids. Exclusion criteria comprised uncontrolled infection, other autoimmune disease, pregnancy or lactation. The source of the sample is a study of T cells in Graves' hyperthyroidism and ophthalmopathy. Study-level results: Using 13 V-J features, a model discriminated ophthalmopathy from stable hyperthyroidism. With a median lead of around 5.9 months before onset, the model predicted ophthalmopathy. Among clonotypes expanded in thyroid above 0.001, most were also found in blood.

The chain couples TRBV28 to TRBJ2-2, with 11 bases that match TRBD2. Sequences were obtained from peripheral blood or thyroid tissue (not recorded which). The TCR comes from an adult woman with Graves' disease, either hyperthyroidism or ophthalmopathy (not recorded which). Here the CDR3 reads CASSHLTSGMNTGELFF. The DNA of the CDR3 is TGTGCCAGCAGCCACCTGACTAGCGGGATGAACACCGGGGAGCTGTTTTTT.